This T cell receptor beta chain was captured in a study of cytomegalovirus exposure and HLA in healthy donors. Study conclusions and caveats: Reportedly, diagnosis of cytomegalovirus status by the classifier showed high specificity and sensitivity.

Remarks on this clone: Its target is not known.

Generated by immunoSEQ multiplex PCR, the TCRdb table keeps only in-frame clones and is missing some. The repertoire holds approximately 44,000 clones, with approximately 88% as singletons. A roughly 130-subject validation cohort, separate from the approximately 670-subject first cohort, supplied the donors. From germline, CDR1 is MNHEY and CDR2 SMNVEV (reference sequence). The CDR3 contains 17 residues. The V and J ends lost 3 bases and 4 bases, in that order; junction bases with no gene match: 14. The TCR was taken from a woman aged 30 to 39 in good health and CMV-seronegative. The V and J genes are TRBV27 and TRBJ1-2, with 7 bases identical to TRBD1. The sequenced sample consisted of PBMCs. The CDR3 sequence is CASSLEGRGGYSYGYTF. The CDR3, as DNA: TGTGCCAGCAGTTTGGAGGGCCGAGGGGGCTATTCCTATGGCTACACCTTC.